Presented here are 12 T cell receptor beta chains from one specimen sequenced in a study of T cell changes during pregnancy in multiple sclerosis. Sequencing used immunoSEQ multiplex PCR; TCRdb keeps in-frame clones, though not all of them. The sample consists of 90,000 or so clones, approximately 90% of them appearing once. The sequences come from peripheral blood, collected before pregnancy. The receptors come from a female donor with multiple sclerosis, enrolled in a pregnancy study.

This chain joins TRBV13 and TRBJ2-1, with TRBD2 identical over 13 bases. The CDR3 runs to 16 residues. The ends lost 4 bases at V and 7 bases at J; junction bases unmatched: 7. CDR1 PRHDT and CDR2 FYEKMQ come from the germline V gene (reference sequence). The CDR3 region has the DNA TGTGCCAGCAGCTCAGGGACTAGCGGGATATTTAATGAGCAGTTCTTC. Translating gives CASSSGTSGIFNEQFF.

The V and J genes are TRBV5-4 and TRBJ2-7; 11 bases fit TRBD1. The CDR3 is made up of 15 amino acids. V lost 0 bases to trimming and J lost 2 bases; unmatched junction nucleotides: 1. Germline V gives CDR1 SGHNT, CDR2 YYREEE (reference sequence). The CDR3, as DNA: TGTGCCAGCAGCTTGGTGGGACAGGGGGCCTACGAGCAGTACTTC. Protein product: CASSLVGQGAYEQYF.

This sequence joins TRBV6-6 and TRBJ1-3; maybe TRBD1 (5 bases). Trimming shortened V by 6 bases and J by 2 bases, and 14 bases separated the two germline ends. The CDR3 sequence is 15 residues long. The germline gives CDR1 MNHNY, CDR2 SVGAGI (reference sequence). CDR3 sequence: CASSFPGGTGNTIYF. CDR3 nucleotides: TGTGCCAGCAGCTTTCCGGGGGGGACTGGAAACACCATATATTTT.

J is TRBJ1-1 and V is TRBV19, with D possibly being TRBD1 (5 bases). Germline loops: CDR1 LNHDA, CDR2 SQIVND (reference sequence). The length of the CDR3 is 16 residues. V was pared by 7 bases and J by 2 bases, with 20 bases between. In DNA form, the CDR3 reads TGTGCCAGTACCCAATCTCCAGCGGGGACCAACACTGAAGCTTTCTTT. Translation: CASTQSPAGTNTEAFF.

The chain has TRBV5-1 and TRBJ2-1; D is ambiguous. This CDR3 spans 13 amino acids. Germline assignment: CDR1 SGHRS and CDR2 YFSETQ. With 0 bases removed from V and 6 bases from J, the gap between germline ends came to 7 bases. The CDR3 loop reads CASSLVVSNEQFF. DNA for the CDR3: TGCGCCAGCAGCTTGGTCGTGAGCAATGAGCAGTTCTTC. The full variable domain, in which reference TRBV5-1 and TRBJ2-1 provide the parts outside the CDR3, is KAGVTQTPRYLIKTRGQQVTLSCSPISGHRSVSWYQQTPGQGLQFLFEYFSETQRNKGNFPGRFSGRQFSNSRSEMNVSTLELGDSALYLCASSLVVSNEQFFGPGTRLTVL.

The chain employs TRBV7-8 and TRBJ2-5; 11 bases line up with TRBD1. Trimming cost V 5 bases and J 4 bases; bases outside gene matches: 9. The CDR3 consists of 16 residues. Per germline, CDR1 SGHVS and CDR2 FQNEAQ. Here the CDR3 DNA reads TGTGCCAGCAGCGCGAGGACAGGGGGCGCGGGAGAGACCCAGTACTTC. Residues: CASSARTGGAGETQYF.

This chain links TRBV28 with TRBJ1-3; 7 positions match TRBD1. J was trimmed by 0 bases and V by 4 bases; bases with no gene match: 3. The CDR3 totals 15 residues. Germline V gene lookup returns CDR1 MDHEN and CDR2 SYDVKM. The chain's CDR3 is CASSWNRGSGNTIYF. The CDR3 nucleotides read TGTGCCAGCAGTTGGAACAGGGGCTCTGGAAACACCATATATTTT.

The chain recombines TRBV2 with TRBJ2-2, with a possible D match to TRBD1 (6 bases). The germline V gene has CDR1 SNHLY and CDR2 FYNNEI. The CDR3 runs to 16 residues. Trimming shortened V by 6 bases and J by 0 bases, and 14 bases separated the two germline ends. The CDR3 bases are TGTGCCAGCAGGGCCGTGGCAGGGGCGAACACCGGGGAGCTGTTTTTT. Residues: CASRAVAGANTGELFF.

V is TRBV5-1 and J is TRBJ2-1, with D uncertain. V was clipped by 0 bases and J by 12 bases, with 13 bases between them. CDR1 SGHRS and CDR2 YFSETQ come from the germline V gene. The CDR3 has 13 residues. CDR3 coding DNA: TGCGCCAGCAGCTTGGCCTCAGGCGCCGGGCAGTTCTTC. Protein: CASSLASGAGQFF.

The V and J genes are TRBV6-5 and TRBJ1-1, with TRBD1 matching over 7 bases. Germline-derived CDR1 and CDR2 are MNHEY and SVGAGI. V dropped 4 bases and J dropped 1; count of bases not matched to a gene: 9. The CDR3 runs 16 residues. This chain's CDR3 is CASSSDLGQRNTEAFF. CDR3 sequence (DNA): TGTGCCAGCAGTTCCGATCTGGGACAGAGGAACACTGAAGCTTTCTTT.

The chain uses TRBV18 and TRBJ1-4, with D perhaps matching TRBD1 (5 bases). This CDR3 comprises 14 residues. Germline values: CDR1 KGHSH, CDR2 LQKENI. Trimming cost V 4 bases and J 8 bases, with 14 bases left between them. In DNA, the CDR3 is TGTGCCAGCTCACGGTATGGGGCCCAGGAAAAACTGTTTTTT. Encoded protein: CASSRYGAQEKLFF.

This rearrangement joins TRBV5-1 to TRBJ2-7, with TRBD1 matching over 7 bases. CDR1 and CDR2 from the germline V gene are SGHRS and YFSETQ. The ends lost 4 bases at V and 5 bases at J; junction bases unmatched: 3. The CDR3 covers 12 residues. The CDR3 DNA sequence: TGCGCCAGCAGCCTGACAGGGAACGAGCAGTACTTC. Amino acid sequence: CASSLTGNEQYF.